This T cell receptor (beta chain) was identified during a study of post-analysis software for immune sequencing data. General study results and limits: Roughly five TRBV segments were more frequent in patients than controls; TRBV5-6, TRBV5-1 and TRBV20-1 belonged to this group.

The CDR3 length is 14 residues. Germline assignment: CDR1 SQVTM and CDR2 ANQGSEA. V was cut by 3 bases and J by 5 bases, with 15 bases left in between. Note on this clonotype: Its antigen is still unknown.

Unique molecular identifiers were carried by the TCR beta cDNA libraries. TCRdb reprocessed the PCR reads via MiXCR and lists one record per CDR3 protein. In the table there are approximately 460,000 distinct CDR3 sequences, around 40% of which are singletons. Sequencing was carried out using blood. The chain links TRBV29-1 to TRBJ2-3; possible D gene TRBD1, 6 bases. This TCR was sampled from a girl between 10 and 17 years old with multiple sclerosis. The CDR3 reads CSVEAPSTGDTQYF. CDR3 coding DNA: TGCAGCGTTGAGGCGCCGTCGACAGGAGATACGCAGTATTTT.